These T cell receptor beta chains were read from a single sample in a study of regulatory T cells in long-lasting Graves disease. MiXCR, run by TCRdb on the multiplex PCR reads, gives a single entry per CDR3 protein. The data contain around 400,000 distinct CDR3 sequences, around a fifth of them seen just once; the ten biggest clones take up about 13%. The material was peripheral blood mononuclear cells (PBMCs), obtained when the disease was refractory, from a patient treated with antithyroid drugs. Source of these receptors: a female donor with Graves disease. Both conserved end residues are trimmed from each CDR3. Some rows have no size entry. The others give once, few or many, or a class for an expanded clone.

CDR3aa,v_gene,j_gene,abundance
ASSGGQGTGANVLT,TRBV2,TRBJ2-6,.
SASPRASGNRETQY,TRBV20-1,TRBJ2-5,few
ASSTKVSGANVLT,TRBV5-1,TRBJ2-6,few
ASSRQVKETQY,TRBV7-3,TRBJ2-5,few
ASSPAGRANTGELF,TRBV5-6,TRBJ2-2,many
ASSLGADQPQH,TRBV5-1,TRBJ1-5,many
SAHRGATNEKLF,TRBV20-1,TRBJ1-4,few
AISPGAQGYEQY,TRBV10-3,TRBJ2-7,many
ASSQSGTGAFEQY,TRBV4-2,TRBJ2-7,few
ASSQERRGLDEKLF,TRBV14,TRBJ1-4,few
ASSSHVQGATGELF,TRBV28,TRBJ2-2,few
ASSFRLNQPQH,TRBV28,TRBJ1-5,many
ASRTGEYTEAF,TRBV12-3/TRBV12-4,TRBJ1-1,.
ASSFLDQAWF,TRBV28,TRBJ2-4,.
AWKEGGAGEKLF,TRBV30,TRBJ1-4,.
ASRFPGQGWEDTQY,TRBV2,TRBJ2-3,.
ASSQSSSGDTDTQY,TRBV28,TRBJ2-3,.
SVRGGDGNIQY,TRBV29-1,TRBJ2-4,many
SARGTSRGDQPQH,TRBV20-1,TRBJ1-5,.
ASSPGILTEAF,TRBV12-3/TRBV12-4,TRBJ1-1,.
SARLSGTVGTSGVYEQY,TRBV20-1,TRBJ2-7,.
VWSPPSTSGRSGTQY,TRBV30,TRBJ2-5,.
ASTKRTGSSNEKLF,TRBV13,TRBJ1-4,few
ASGGLSGTDTQY,TRBV4-2,TRBJ2-3,.
ASSYSSVGGSYEQY,TRBV6-5,TRBJ2-7,few
ASRPAGTLNTEAF,TRBV6-1,TRBJ1-1,.
AWDLGTEAF,TRBV30,TRBJ1-1,few
ASSQLGGAVAIYGYT,TRBV27,TRBJ1-2,.
ASSPRTRQETQY,TRBV5-1,TRBJ2-5,few
ASSRDSAEKLF,TRBV18,TRBJ1-4,many
ASSQVGVYEQY,TRBV14,TRBJ2-7,.
SVRISGTDTQY,TRBV29-1,TRBJ2-3,.